Below, 11 T cell receptor beta chains from the same sample are listed, as sequenced in a study of blood T cell repertoires in COVID-19. Sequencing was performed with immunoSEQ multiplex PCR; in TCRdb, only in-frame clones are kept and a portion is missing. The sample has over 60,000 clones, about 90% seen once; the top ten hold under 0.65%. The sequenced sample consisted of peripheral blood. The receptor source for this set is a middle-aged man with COVID-19, enrolled during active disease.

The chain combines TRBV30 with TRBJ1-2; maybe TRBD1 (6 bases). The CDR3 is 13 residues long. Trimming cost V 4 bases and J 7 bases, with 16 bases left between them. Germline loops: CDR1 GTSNPN, CDR2 SVGIG (reference sequence). The CDR3 is CAWTTGTSLGYTF. For the CDR3, the DNA is TGTGCCTGGACCACAGGGACATCCCTTGGCTACACCTTC. The full variable domain, in which reference TRBV30 and TRBJ1-2 provide the parts outside the CDR3, is SQTIHQWPATLVQPVGSPLSLECTVEGTSNPNLYWYRQAAGRGLQLLFYSVGIGQISSEVPQNLSASRPQDRQFILSSKKLLLSDSGFYLCAWTTGTSLGYTFGSGTRLTVV.

V is TRBV18 and J is TRBJ2-3; TRBD2 is a possible D gene (6 bases). From germline, CDR1 is KGHSH and CDR2 LQKENI. The length of the CDR3 is 14 residues. Trimming stripped 2 bases from V and 7 bases from J, with 13 bases between. CDR3: CASSPYRDSYTQYF. The CDR3 region has the DNA TGTGCCAGCTCACCATATCGGGACTCCTATACGCAGTATTTT.

This clone was observed a single time. This sequence joins TRBV28 and TRBJ2-7; 8 positions agree with TRBD1. The CDR3 length is 12 residues. The J segment lost 6 bases and the V segment lost 4 bases, leaving 2 bases of the junction unmatched. Germline assignment: CDR1 MDHEN and CDR2 SYDVKM. CDR3 region: CASSYTGGEQYF. DNA of the CDR3: TGTGCCAGCAGTTACACAGGGGGCGAGCAGTACTTC.

V usage is TRBV29-1 and J usage is TRBJ1-4; 8 bases align to TRBD1. Losses at the gene ends were 4 bases for V and 4 bases for J; bases not matched to a gene: 5. This CDR3 has 14 residues. Germline CDR1 SQVTM, CDR2 ANQGSEA. In nucleotides, the CDR3 is TGCAGCGTTGGCCAGGGGGCCTATAATGAAAAACTGTTTTTT. It yields the protein CSVGQGAYNEKLFF.

The chain uses TRBV4-1 and TRBJ2-7, with 11 positions matching TRBD2. V shed 3 bases and J 3 bases; nucleotides not matched to a gene: 7. The CDR3 runs to 16 residues. From germline, CDR1 is MGHRA and CDR2 YSYEKL. The CDR3 sequence is CASSQIPGLADYEQYF. CDR3 coding DNA: TGCGCCAGCAGCCAGATCCCGGGACTAGCGGACTACGAGCAGTACTTC.

The chain recombines TRBV4-1 with TRBJ1-3; 9 bases align to TRBD1. The germline V gene encodes CDR1 MGHRA and CDR2 YSYEKL. Trimming at V came to 4 bases and at J to 0 bases, leaving 4 bases not matched to a gene. The CDR3 totals 16 residues. The DNA of the CDR3 is TGCGCCAGCAGCCCTGGACAGGGGTACTCTGGAAACACCATATATTTT. Encoded protein: CASSPGQGYSGNTIYF.

The chain has TRBV3-1 (or the pseudogene TRBV3-2) and TRBJ1-2; perhaps TRBD1 as D (5 bases). The germline V gene encodes CDR1 LGHDT and CDR2 YNNKEL (reference sequence). V was clipped by 0 bases and J by 8 bases, with 13 bases between them. This CDR3 contains 14 residues. The CDR3 region has the DNA TGTGCCAGCAGCCAAGATACGTTGGGGCGGGGCTACACCTTC. Translating it yields CASSQDTLGRGYTF.

V gene TRBV11-2 combines with J gene TRBJ1-2; D perhaps matches TRBD1 (6 bases). The CDR3 spans 13 residues. Germline V gene lookup returns CDR1 SGHAT and CDR2 FQNNGV. The germline V and J ends were trimmed by 5 bases and 8 bases, with 15 bases remaining between them. CDR3 sequence (DNA): TGTGCCAGCAGCCAGAACAGGGTCGGAGGCTACACCTTC. It is translated as CASSQNRVGGYTF.

The chain is built from TRBV9 and TRBJ1-5; TRBD1 is a possible D gene (5 bases). Germline values: CDR1 SGDLS, CDR2 YYNGEE. V was pared by 7 bases and J by 1 base, with 9 bases between. This CDR3 spans 13 amino acids. CDR3: CASGDRSNQPQHF. In DNA, the CDR3 is TGTGCCAGCGGCGACAGAAGCAATCAGCCCCAGCATTTT.

The rearrangement uses TRBV19 and TRBJ2-3; 12 bases agree with TRBD2. The V and J ends lost 5 bases and 1 base, in that order; junction bases with no gene match: 4. CDR3 size: 16 residues. Germline V gene lookup returns CDR1 LNHDA and CDR2 SQIVND (reference sequence). In DNA, the CDR3 is TGTGCCAGTAGTCTTCGACTAGCGGGAGGCACAGATACGCAGTATTTT. Translating it yields CASSLRLAGGTDTQYF.

The chain has TRBV5-4 and TRBJ2-5, with TRBD2 matching over 8 bases. Trimming removed 4 bases from V and 4 bases from J; junction bases left unmatched: 6. This CDR3 comprises 14 residues. The germline gives CDR1 SGHNT, CDR2 YYREEE (reference sequence). CDR3: CASSPGGEGETQYF. In DNA form, the CDR3 reads TGTGCCAGCAGCCCCGGGGGGGAGGGAGAGACCCAGTACTTC.